What follows are 27 T cell receptor beta chains derived from one specimen sequenced in a study of blood T cell repertoires in COVID-19. TCRdb's table, derived via immunoSEQ multiplex PCR, lists solely in-frame clones and lacks some. Here the sample spans 93,000 or so clones, around 90% being singletons. Material for sequencing was peripheral blood. The source is a man aged 50-60 years in a cohort sampled during active COVID-19.

V gene TRBV10-3 combines with J gene TRBJ2-7; TRBD2 aligns across 10 bases. Germline-derived CDR1 and CDR2 are ENHRY and SYGVKD. J gave up 3 bases and V 8 bases, and 7 bases lay outside the gene matches. The CDR3 length is 14 residues. The CDR3 is CAIGQAGGSYEQYF. As DNA, the CDR3 is TGTGCCATCGGCCAAGCGGGGGGGAGCTACGAGCAGTACTTC.

V is TRBV9 and J is TRBJ2-5; 9 positions agree with TRBD1. CDR1 is SGDLS and CDR2 is YYNGEE in the germline V gene. With 3 bases clipped from V and 5 bases from J, the junction kept 8 bases outside the gene matches. This CDR3 has 15 amino acids. DNA for the CDR3: TGTGCCAGCAGCGCCCGGGACAGGGAGGGGGAGACCCAGTACTTC. It yields the protein CASSARDREGETQYF.

The rearrangement joins TRBV18 to TRBJ1-2; 8 bases line up with TRBD1. Germline-derived CDR1 and CDR2 are KGHSH and LQKENI. After removal of 3 bases from V and 2 bases from J, the junction contained 5 bases not matched to a gene. This CDR3 contains 15 residues. CDR3 coding DNA: TGTGCCAGCTCACCCGGGGCAGGGGGCAACTATGGCTACACCTTC. Translation gives CASSPGAGGNYGYTF.

The chain links TRBV11-3 to TRBJ1-1, with a tentative D call TRBD1 (5 bases). The V and J ends lost 3 bases and 0 bases respectively, with 17 bases between them. This CDR3 has 17 amino acids. CDR1 and CDR2 (germline): SGHNT, YENEEA. This CDR3 reads CASSFGATLTMNTEAFF. The CDR3 nucleotides read TGTGCCAGCAGCTTTGGGGCCACCCTTACCATGAACACTGAAGCTTTCTTT.

This clone appeared once. The chain combines TRBV7-8 with TRBJ2-2; D is uncertain. In germline, CDR1 is SGHVS, CDR2 FQNEAQ. This CDR3 is built from 14 residues. Trimming cost V 6 bases and J 3 bases, with 11 bases left between them. The CDR3 sequence is CASRSTRDTGELFF. CDR3 nucleotide sequence: TGTGCCAGCAGAAGCACCCGGGACACCGGGGAGCTGTTTTTT.

The V and J genes are TRBV5-1 and TRBJ1-5; 7 nucleotides agree with TRBD1. J lost 5 bases, V lost 4 bases, and 15 bases had no gene match. The CDR3 is 17 residues long. Germline V gives CDR1 SGHRS, CDR2 YFSETQ. CDR3 sequence reads: CASSPYPRQGRDQPQHF. The DNA of the CDR3 is TGCGCCAGCAGCCCTTACCCCCGACAGGGCCGGGATCAGCCCCAGCATTTT.

The chain joins TRBV5-1 to TRBJ1-6, with D possibly being TRBD1 (6 bases). Germline V gene sequence: CDR1 SGHRS, CDR2 YFSETQ. This CDR3 region has 15 residues. V lost 6 bases and J 7 bases, leaving 17 bases between the germline ends. CDR3 sequence: CASKGAQGQNSPLHF. CDR3 nucleotide sequence: TGCGCCAGCAAAGGGGCCCAGGGGCAGAATTCACCCCTCCACTTT.

The V call is TRBV6-2 or TRBV6-3, the J call TRBJ2-3; TRBD1 is a possible D gene (6 bases). Germline-derived CDR1 and CDR2 are MNHEY and SVGEGT. V was trimmed by 3 bases and J by 5 bases, leaving 12 bases between them. CDR3 length: 14 amino acids. The CDR3 coding sequence is TGTGCCAGCAGTTATGCAGGGGAGATAGATACGCAGTATTTT. Translation: CASSYAGEIDTQYF.

The chain has TRBV18 and TRBJ2-6; TRBD2 might be the D (6 bases). Germline V gene sequence: CDR1 KGHSH, CDR2 LQKENI. Trimming removed 6 bases from V and 1 base from J, with 16 bases in between. The CDR3 extends over 17 amino acids. The CDR3 reads CASSRSGGLSGANVLTF. The CDR3 DNA reads TGTGCCAGCTCCCGATCCGGAGGGTTATCTGGGGCCAACGTCCTGACTTTC.

This clone was observed at least ten times. The gene calls are TRBV2 and TRBJ1-4; D is perhaps TRBD1 (6 bases). The germline V gene has CDR1 SNHLY and CDR2 FYNNEI. Trimming left V 4 bases short and J 8 bases short, with 17 bases between. This CDR3 comprises 15 residues. The CDR3, as DNA: TGTGCCAGCAGTGGCGGGGGGCTGTCGAAGGAAAAACTGTTTTTT. This codes for CASSGGGLSKEKLFF. The entire variable domain, with the rest obtained from reference TRBV2 and TRBJ1-4, is as follows: EPEVTQTPSHQVTQMGQEVILRCVPISNHLYFYWYRQILGQKVEFLVSFYNNEISEKSEIFDDQFSVERPDGSNFTLKIRSTKLEDSAMYFCASSGGGLSKEKLFFGSGTQLSVL.

This chain joins TRBV3-1 (or the pseudogene TRBV3-2) and TRBJ2-2; 7 bases line up with TRBD1. The CDR3 runs to 15 residues. V lost 7 bases, J lost 0 bases, and 5 bases stayed unmatched. CDR1 and CDR2 from the germline V gene are LGHDT and YNNKEL (reference sequence). CDR3 coding DNA: TGTGCCAGCAAATCCGGACAGGCGAACACCGGGGAGCTGTTTTTT. Translated: CASKSGQANTGELFF.

The J gene is TRBJ2-2, the V gene TRBV9, with D possibly TRBD1 on 6 matching bases. The CDR3 is made up of 16 amino acids. V lost 3 bases, J lost 0 bases, and 12 bases lay in between. The germline CDR1 and CDR2 sequences are SGDLS and YYNGEE. The CDR3 DNA follows: TGTGCCAGCAGCGGTAGCAGGGGCCCGAACACCGGGGAGCTGTTTTTT. It translates to CASSGSRGPNTGELFF. Drawing the rest from reference TRBV9 and TRBJ2-2, the complete variable domain is DSGVTQTPKHLITATGQRVTLRCSPRSGDLSVYWYQQSLDQGLQFLIQYYNGEERAKGNILERFSAQQFPDLHSELNLSSLELGDSALYFCASSGSRGPNTGELFFGEGSRLTVL.

V usage is TRBV10-2 and J usage is TRBJ1-2; 11 bases match TRBD1. The V and J ends lost 2 bases and 4 bases, in that order; junction bases with no gene match: 0. The germline V gene has CDR1 WSHSY and CDR2 SAAADI. The CDR3 is 14 residues long. CDR3 DNA: TGCGCCAGCAGTGAGGGACAGGGGGCCTATGGCTACACCTTC. Protein product: CASSEGQGAYGYTF.

V is TRBV12-3 or TRBV12-4 and J is TRBJ1-1; D unresolved. V was shortened by 6 bases and J by 8 bases, with 13 bases between the two germline ends. The CDR3 has 12 residues. CDR3 residues: CASRLGTEEAFF. The CDR3 DNA is TGTGCCAGCAGACTGGGTACAGAAGAAGCTTTCTTT.

The chain has TRBV5-1 and TRBJ2-5; possible D gene TRBD1, 6 bases. CDR1 and CDR2 from the germline V gene are SGHRS and YFSETQ. The CDR3 is 16 residues long. Trimming removed 0 bases at V and 3 bases at J, with 15 bases between. CDR3 DNA sequence: TGCGCCAGCAGCTTGGGGGAGTTTACAGGGAAAGAGACCCAGTACTTC. Amino acids: CASSLGEFTGKETQYF.

This clone appeared once. CDR3 sequence: CASSPTSRLDKEETQYF. Written as DNA, the CDR3 is TGTGCCAGCAGCCCTACCTCTCGACTCGATAAGGAAGAGACCCAGTACTTC. The chain carries TRBV5-4 and TRBJ2-5; D ambiguous. V gave up 4 bases and J gave up 3 bases, with 22 bases separating them. Germline V gene sequence: CDR1 SGHNT, CDR2 YYREEE (reference sequence). The CDR3 loop spans 17 amino acids. The variable domain in full, with the rest retrieved from reference TRBV5-4 and TRBJ2-5, is ETGVTQSPTHLIKTRGQQVTLRCSSQSGHNTVSWYQQALGQGPQFIFQYYREEENGRGNFPPRFSGLQFPNYSSELNVNALELDDSALYLCASSPTSRLDKEETQYFGPGTRLLVL.

V is TRBV2 and J is TRBJ2-7, with D possibly matching TRBD2 (5 bases). CDR3 length: 14 residues. Deletions cut 5 bases from V and 4 bases from J, with 15 bases between. The germline CDR1 and CDR2 sequences are SNHLY and FYNNEI. CDR3 sequence reads: CASSPGLGKYEQYV. Written as DNA, the CDR3 is TGTGCCAGCAGTCCAGGACTGGGGAAATACGAGCAGTACGTC.

This clone was seen only a few times. The chain joins TRBV24-1 to TRBJ2-5; D is possibly TRBD1 (5 bases). This CDR3 region has 15 residues. Germline loops: CDR1 KGHDR, CDR2 SFDVKD. The V gene lost 0 bases and the J gene lost 5 bases, with 12 bases spanning the gap. The CDR3 loop reads CATSDLQGGGETQYF. The CDR3 DNA follows: TGTGCCACCAGTGATTTGCAGGGTGGCGGTGAGACCCAGTACTTC.

The CDR3 region has the DNA TGTGCCAGCGGGGGGAGCACAGATACGCAGTATTTT. Protein: CASGGSTDTQYF. This chain connects TRBV28 to TRBJ2-3; possible D gene TRBD2, 6 bases. This CDR3 spans 12 amino acids. Germline-derived CDR1 and CDR2 are MDHEN and SYDVKM. Deletions cut 8 bases from V and 0 bases from J, with 6 bases between.

The gene calls are TRBV6-2 or TRBV6-3 and TRBJ1-5, with D possibly matching TRBD1 (6 bases). In germline, CDR1 is MNHEY, CDR2 SVGEGT. Trimming took off 6 bases at V and 9 bases at J, with 21 bases between the two ends. This CDR3 region has 15 residues. CDR3 residues: CASSRGHPRLGPQHF. CDR3 coding DNA: TGTGCCAGCAGCAGGGGACACCCCCGGTTAGGGCCCCAGCATTTT.

The table lists this clone with a few counts. V and J are TRBV3-1 (or the pseudogene TRBV3-2) and TRBJ1-2; D gene ambiguous. V was trimmed by 1 base and J by 7 bases, leaving 10 bases between them. There are 13 residues in the CDR3. Germline V gene sequence: CDR1 LGHDT, CDR2 YNNKEL (reference sequence). CDR3 coding DNA: TGTGCCAGCAGCCAAGCAAAGAAGAGTGGCTACACCTTC. Its translation is CASSQAKKSGYTF.

The chain carries TRBV11-2 and TRBJ1-4; D uncertain. Per the germline V gene, CDR1 is SGHAT and CDR2 is FQNNGV. The CDR3 has 12 amino acids. The V and J ends lost 5 bases and 7 bases respectively, with 8 bases between them. CDR3: CASSPGGEKLFF. In nucleotides, the CDR3 is TGTGCCAGCAGCCCGGGTGGTGAAAAACTGTTTTTT.

The rearrangement links TRBV28 to TRBJ1-6, with TRBD1 identical over 10 bases. With V trimmed by 2 bases and J by 8 bases, 3 bases remained unmatched. Germline V gene data show CDR1 as MDHEN and CDR2 as SYDVKM. The length of the CDR3 is 15 residues. CDR3 sequence reads: CASSLPGTGDSPLHF. Here the CDR3 DNA reads TGTGCCAGCAGTTTACCTGGGACAGGGGATTCACCCCTCCACTTT.

The chain has TRBV6-2 or TRBV6-3 and TRBJ1-1; D ambiguous. The CDR3 is 12 residues long. The germline CDR1 and CDR2 sequences are MNHEY and SVGEGT. V shed 4 bases and J shed 5 bases, with 8 bases lying between them. In nucleotides, the CDR3 is TGTGCCAGCAGTTTCCAATTTACTGAAGCTTTCTTT. Translation gives CASSFQFTEAFF.

This rearrangement joins TRBV5-1 to TRBJ1-4; 10 bases agree with TRBD1. V dropped 4 bases and J dropped 8; count of bases not matched to a gene: 8. CDR1 SGHRS and CDR2 YFSETQ come from the germline V gene. The CDR3 spans 15 residues. DNA of the CDR3: TGCGCCAGCAGCGGGACAGGGGCCACGACCGAAAAACTGTTTTTT. This encodes CASSGTGATTEKLFF.

The V gene is TRBV7-8, the J gene TRBJ2-1; maybe TRBD1 (6 bases). Germline V gene lookup returns CDR1 SGHVS and CDR2 FQNEAQ. With 5 bases removed from V and 3 bases from J, the gap between germline ends came to 17 bases. This CDR3 is built from 16 residues. This CDR3 reads CASSIYRDKGYNEQFF. Written as DNA, the CDR3 is TGTGCCAGCAGCATATACCGGGACAAGGGCTACAATGAGCAGTTCTTC. Full variable domain (rest looked up from reference TRBV7-8 and TRBJ2-1): GAGVSQSPRYKVAKRGQDVALRCDPISGHVSLFWYQQALGQGPEFLTYFQNEAQLDKSGLPSDRFFAERPEGSVSTLKIQRTQQEDSAVYLCASSIYRDKGYNEQFFGPGTRLTVL.

This clone was picked up one time. The chain carries TRBV7-2 and TRBJ2-2; D perhaps matches TRBD2 (5 bases). Germline loops: CDR1 SGHTA, CDR2 FQGNSA. The CDR3 is 14 amino acids. Trimming pared 6 bases from V and 8 bases from J, leaving 16 bases between. The CDR3 DNA reads TGTGCCAGCAGTTTGCCAGGACCGGGGGGGGAGCTGTTTTTT. This sequence encodes CASSLPGPGGELFF.